This T cell receptor beta chain was sequenced during a study of blood T cell repertoires in COVID-19. As for the study in general: Whether acute or convalescent, the COVID-19 samples came from the United States, Italy and Spain. T cells, B-cell-depleted T cells, or PBMCs provided the cDNA or gDNA that served as material.

Some clones are missing from TCRdb's copy, which holds only in-frame ones; the method was immunoSEQ multiplex PCR. The sample lists around 81,000 clones; roughly 88% were seen once. The V gene's germline CDR1 is MNHEY and CDR2 SVGAGI. The CDR3 loop spans 13 amino acids. The V end was cut by 6 bases, the J end by 0 bases, with 9 bases between. The source is a man between 65 and 85 years old with acute or convalescent COVID-19. The chain couples TRBV6-5 to TRBJ2-7; D is unresolved. What was sequenced was peripheral blood. The CDR3 DNA reads as TGTGCCAGCAGCTTAAGACACTCCTACGAGCAGTACTTC. Its protein is CASSLRHSYEQYF.